This TCR beta chain was captured by sequencing in a study of post-analysis software for immune sequencing data. Study information: Patients had relapsing-remitting, secondary progressive or progressive-relapsing multiple sclerosis; some lacked subtype.

cDNA libraries for TCR beta contained unique molecular identifiers. Input populations of about 0.95 to 11 million T cells gave rise to around 500,000 cDNA molecules. TCRdb re-derived calls from the PCR reads in MiXCR, one entry per CDR3 protein. The sample carries approximately 730,000 distinct CDR3 sequences, approximately 30% recorded once. A remark on this clonotype: Its cognate antigen is unknown. A much larger clone differs from this one at a single base, so this may be a read error.

Study-wide results and limits: Samples from one preparation batch, clustered by F measure, grouped strongly together. Significantly lower normalized Chao1 diversity was seen in multiple sclerosis patients than in controls. TRBV5-6, TRBV5-1 and TRBV20-1 belonged to a set of a handful of TRBV segments that were more frequent in patients than controls.

The CDR3 covers 16 residues. After removal of 6 bases from V and 2 bases from J, the junction contained 7 bases not matched to a gene. Germline-derived CDR1 and CDR2 are LGHNA and YSLEER. The clonotype was recovered from a girl aged 5 to 17 with multiple sclerosis. The rearrangement joins TRBV4-3 to TRBJ1-2; 12 bases align to TRBD1. The sequenced material came from blood. The CDR3 region has the DNA TGCGCCAGCAGTTGGGACAGGGGGCCGACGAACTATGGCTACACCTTC. Its protein product is CASSWDRGPTNYGYTF.